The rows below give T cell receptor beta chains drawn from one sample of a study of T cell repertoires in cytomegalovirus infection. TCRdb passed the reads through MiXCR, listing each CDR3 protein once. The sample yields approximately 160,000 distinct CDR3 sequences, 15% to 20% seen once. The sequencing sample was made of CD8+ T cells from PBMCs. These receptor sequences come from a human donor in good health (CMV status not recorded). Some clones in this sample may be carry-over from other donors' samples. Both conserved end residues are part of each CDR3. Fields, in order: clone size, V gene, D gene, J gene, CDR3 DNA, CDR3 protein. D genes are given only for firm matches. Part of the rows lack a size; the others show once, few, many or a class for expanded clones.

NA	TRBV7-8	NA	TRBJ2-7	TGTGCCAGCAGCTTAAGGACAGATCGCGAGCAGTACTTC	CASSLRTDREQYF
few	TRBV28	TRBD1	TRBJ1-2	TGTGCCAGCAGTACCCGACAGGGGGCCTCTCATGGCTACACCTTC	CASSTRQGASHGYTF
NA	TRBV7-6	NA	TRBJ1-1	TGTGCCAGCAGCTTAGACGTTTCTAGCACTGAAGCTTTCTTT	CASSLDVSSTEAFF
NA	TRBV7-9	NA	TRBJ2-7	TGTGCCAGCAGCTTGGGGGGCCAGAACTACTTC	CASSLGGQNYF
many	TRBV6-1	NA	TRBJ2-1	TGTGCCAGCTGCCAAGGGGCTAGCGAAGTCAATGAGCAGTTCTTC	CASCQGASEVNEQFF
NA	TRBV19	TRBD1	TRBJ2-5	TGTGCCAGTAGTATAAACACCGGGACAGGGAGAGAGACCCAGTACTTC	CASSINTGTGRETQYF
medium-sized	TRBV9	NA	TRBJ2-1	TGTGCCAGCAGCCCCCATGAAGAATGGGATGAGCAGTTCTTC	CASSPHEEWDEQFF
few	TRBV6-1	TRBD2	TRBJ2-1	TGTGCCAGCAGTGCGGGACTAGCGGGATCGAGTAATGAGCAGTTCTTC	CASSAGLAGSSNEQFF
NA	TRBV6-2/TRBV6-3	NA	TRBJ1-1	TGTGCCAGCAGTTACCAGGCAGGGGAGCGTACTGAAGCTTTCTTT	CASSYQAGERTEAFF
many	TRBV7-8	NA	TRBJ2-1	TGTGCCAGCAGCTTAGCGCGAGGGAGGTTAGATGAGCAGTTCTTC	CASSLARGRLDEQFF
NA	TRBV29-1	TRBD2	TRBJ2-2	TGCAGCGTTGAAGATTGGGCTAGCGGGAAAACCGGGGAGCTGTTTTTT	CSVEDWASGKTGELFF
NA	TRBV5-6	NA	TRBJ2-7	TGTGCCAGCATAGGCAACTACGAGCAGTACTTC	CASIGNYEQYF
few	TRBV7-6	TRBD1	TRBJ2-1	TGTGCCAGCAGTCCTGGACAGGGTCCCTACAATGAGCAGTTCTTC	CASSPGQGPYNEQFF
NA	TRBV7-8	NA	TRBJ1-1	TGTGCCAGCAGATCTAACACTGAAGCTTTCTTT	CASRSNTEAFF
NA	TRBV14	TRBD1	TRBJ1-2	TGTGCCAGCAGCCAAGAAACAGGGGGCTCTGGCTACACCTTC	CASSQETGGSGYTF
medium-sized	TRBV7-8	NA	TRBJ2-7	TGTGCCAGCAGCCCCGCCGGTTTGGGCCTTCGATCCTACGAGCAGTACTTC	CASSPAGLGLRSYEQYF
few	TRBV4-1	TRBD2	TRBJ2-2	TGCGCCAGCAGCCAAGTAACGACTAGCTCGGCCGGGGAGCTGTTTTTT	CASSQVTTSSAGELFF
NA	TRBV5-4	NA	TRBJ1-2	TGTGCCAGCAGCTTGCCCGGGGGCGGGAATGGCTACACCTTC	CASSLPGGGNGYTF
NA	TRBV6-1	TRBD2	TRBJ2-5	TGTGCCAGCAGTGAAGCCGCGGGGGAACAAGAGACCCAGTACTTC	CASSEAAGEQETQYF
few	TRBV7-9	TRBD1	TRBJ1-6	TGTGCCAGCAGCGATTTGAACAGGGGGAATTCACCCCTCCACTTT	CASSDLNRGNSPLHF
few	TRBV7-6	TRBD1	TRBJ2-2	TGTGCCAGCAGTCACAGGGGAGCGAACACCGGGGAGCTGTTTTTT	CASSHRGANTGELFF
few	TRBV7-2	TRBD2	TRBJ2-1	TGTGCCAGCAGCTTAGCTTTCTCGAGACTAGCGGGGCTCACGAATGAGCAGTTCTTC	CASSLAFSRLAGLTNEQFF
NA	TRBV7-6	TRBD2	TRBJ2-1	TGTGCCAGCACTCGGGGCGGGAGCGGCGGAAATGAGCAGTTCTTC	CASTRGGSGGNEQFF
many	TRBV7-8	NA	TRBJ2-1	TGTGCCAGCAGCGTCCCGGAGGGGCTGTGGAATGAGCAGTTCTTC	CASSVPEGLWNEQFF
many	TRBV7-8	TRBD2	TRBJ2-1	TGTGCCAGCAGCCCCTATACTAGCGGGAAGTACAATGAGCAGTTCTTC	CASSPYTSGKYNEQFF
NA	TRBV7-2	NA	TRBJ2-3	TGTGCCAGCAGCCCCCGAGAGTATACGCAGTATTTT	CASSPREYTQYF
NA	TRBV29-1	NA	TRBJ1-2	TGCAGCGTTGAAGTCAGTAACTATGGCTACACCTTC	CSVEVSNYGYTF
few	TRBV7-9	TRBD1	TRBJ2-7	TGTGCCAGCAGCTCGACAGGGAAAATTTTGGACGAGCAGTACTTC	CASSSTGKILDEQYF
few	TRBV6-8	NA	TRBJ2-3	TGTGCCAGCAGTCGGATGGCCACAGATACGCAGTATTTT	CASSRMATDTQYF
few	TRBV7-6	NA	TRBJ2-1	TGTGCCAGCAGCTTCCTTGTAGGGAGCTCCTACAATGAGCAGTTCTTC	CASSFLVGSSYNEQFF
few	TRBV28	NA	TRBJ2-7	TGTGCCAGCAGTCAAACTGGTAACGAGCAGTACTTC	CASSQTGNEQYF
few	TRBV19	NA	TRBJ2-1	TGTGCCAGTAGTATTGGGGATCCCTACAATGAGCAGTTCTTC	CASSIGDPYNEQFF
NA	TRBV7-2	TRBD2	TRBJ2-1	TGTGCCGGTTCGGGAGGTCCCTCCTACAATGAGCAGTTCTTC	CAGSGGPSYNEQFF
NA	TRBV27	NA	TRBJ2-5	TGTGCCAGCAGTTTTGTTGGACTGGAAGAGACCCAGTACTTC	CASSFVGLEETQYF
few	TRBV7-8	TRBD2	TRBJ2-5	TGTGCCAGCAGCCTGGCCGGGACTAGCCTGAAGACCCAGTACTTC	CASSLAGTSLKTQYF
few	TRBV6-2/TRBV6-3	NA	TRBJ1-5	TGTGCCAGCAGTCTTTCCGCACCGCATCAGCCCCAGCATTTT	CASSLSAPHQPQHF
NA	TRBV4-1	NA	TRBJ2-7	TGCGCCAGCAGCCAAGGGGACGGAGCCTACGAGCAGTACTTC	CASSQGDGAYEQYF
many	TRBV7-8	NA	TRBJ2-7	TGTGCCAGCAGCCCCCGGGGGAGCTCCTACGAGCAGTACTTC	CASSPRGSSYEQYF
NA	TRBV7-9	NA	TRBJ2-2	TGTGCCAGCACCCCGGCGGGGAATTCCTACACCGGGGAGCTGTTTTTT	CASTPAGNSYTGELFF
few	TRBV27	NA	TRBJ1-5	TGTGCCAGCAGTCCCGGAACTTGGGGTGATCAGCCCCAGCATTTT	CASSPGTWGDQPQHF
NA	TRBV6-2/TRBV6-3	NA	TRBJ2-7	TGTGCCAGCAGAAACGGGGCGGGCCGGAGCGAGCAGTACTTC	CASRNGAGRSEQYF
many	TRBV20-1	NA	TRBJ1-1	TGCAGTGCCCAGAGGGGGGGCAAGAACACTGAAGCTTTCTTT	CSAQRGGKNTEAFF
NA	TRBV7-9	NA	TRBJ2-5	TGTGCCAGCAGCCGGGAACCCCCACAAGAGACCCAGTACTTC	CASSREPPQETQYF
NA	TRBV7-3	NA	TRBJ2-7	TGTGCCAGCAGCCCGACCGCCTCCTACGAGCAGTACTTC	CASSPTASYEQYF
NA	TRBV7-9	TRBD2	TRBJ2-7	TGTGCCAGCAGCCCCCCGCCGGGACTACAAGACTACGAGCAGTACTTC	CASSPPPGLQDYEQYF
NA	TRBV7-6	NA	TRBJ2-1	TGTGCCAGCAGCTTAGGCGGGACGTCTTACAATGAGCAGTTCTTC	CASSLGGTSYNEQFF
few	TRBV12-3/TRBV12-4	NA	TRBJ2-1	TGTGCCAGCAGTTTTTCCGGATTCGATGAGCAGTTCTTC	CASSFSGFDEQFF
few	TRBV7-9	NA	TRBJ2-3	TGTGCCAGCAGCTTAGCCGAGAAAAAAGATACGCAGTATTTT	CASSLAEKKDTQYF